Included here is one T cell receptor beta chain sequence, with context. Its antigen is as yet unknown. This sample stems from a study of T-cell memory formation after mild COVID-19. Study outcomes and limitations: Day 15 to 85 contracting clones showed balanced CD4/CD8; day 15 to 37 expanders favored CD4+.

CDR3 length: 13 residues. Trimming removed 10 bases from V and 7 bases from J; junction bases left unmatched: 10. Per the germline V gene, CDR1 is SGHAT and CDR2 is FQNNGV. TCRdb re-called the 5' RACE reads with MiXCR, one entry per CDR3 protein. This sample has 550,000 to 700,000 distinct CDR3 sequences, with around 17% found just once. This TCR was recovered from an adult woman who had mild COVID-19 (a few samples of this study predate the infection). Cell type and time point are not known. Sequenced: PBMCs or a T cell subset sorted from them (not recorded which). The rearrangement uses TRBV11-2 and TRBJ2-1; TRBD1 agrees at 7 bases. CDR3 sequence (DNA): TGTGCCATACAACAGGGGCTGGGGAATGAGCAGTTCTTC. The encoded protein is CAIQQGLGNEQFF.